The 17 T cell receptor beta chains given below trace back to one sample, sequenced in a study of response to subunit inactivated influenza vaccine. TCRdb passed the RT-PCR reads through MiXCR, listing each CDR3 protein once. The profile shows roughly 700,000 distinct CDR3 sequences, roughly 14% of them singletons. The sample in question was PBMCs from blood, obtained approximately 15 days before vaccination. All receptors derive from a man in his fifties who received an inactivated influenza vaccine.

This clonotype came up a few times. The chain couples TRBV12-3 or TRBV12-4 to TRBJ2-5, with a possible D match to TRBD1 (6 bases). There are 16 residues in the CDR3. The V end lost 4 bases, the J end lost 3 bases, and 18 bases lay between the germline ends. Here the CDR3 DNA reads TGTGCCAGCAGTTCCGGGCCCCAGGGGTGGGAAGAGACCCAGTACTTC. It yields the protein CASSSGPQGWEETQYF.

This clonotype showed up just a few times. The V gene is TRBV11-2, the J gene TRBJ2-7; no firm D call. Looked up from germline, CDR1 is SGHAT and CDR2 is FQNNGV. This CDR3 is built from 13 residues. Trimming removed 5 bases from V and 3 bases from J, with 11 bases in between. The CDR3 region is CASSQISYYEQYF. In DNA form, the CDR3 reads TGTGCCAGCAGCCAGATCTCCTACTACGAGCAGTACTTC.

This clonotype was seen more than once but under ten times. The rearrangement uses TRBV20-1 and TRBJ2-7; TRBD2 agrees at 12 bases. The J segment lost 6 bases and the V segment lost 2 bases, leaving 14 bases of the junction unmatched. CDR1 DFQATT and CDR2 SNEGSKA come from the germline V gene (reference sequence). The CDR3 has 17 residues. The CDR3: CSARSSGGASSRGEQYF. In DNA, the CDR3 is TGCAGTGCTAGATCTAGCGGGGGGGCCAGCTCGAGAGGCGAGCAGTACTTC.

J is TRBJ1-5 and V is TRBV7-8; TRBD1 might be the D (6 bases). CDR3 length: 15 residues. Trimming shortened V by 5 bases and J by 4 bases, and 15 bases separated the two germline ends. Germline V gives CDR1 SGHVS, CDR2 FQNEAQ. CDR3 DNA sequence: TGTGCCAGCAGCCCTTCTCCAGGGGCGAATCAGCCCCAGCATTTT. Protein: CASSPSPGANQPQHF.

This sequence joins TRBV5-8 and TRBJ1-1; 7 bases line up with TRBD1. The CDR3 has 14 residues. Germline V gene data show CDR1 as SGHTS and CDR2 as YDEGEE. The junction had 11 bases not matched to a gene; V was cut back by 9 bases and J by 3 bases. The CDR3 is CAIATQGMYTEAFF. The DNA for the CDR3 is TGTGCCATCGCCACACAGGGGATGTACACTGAAGCTTTCTTT.

The rearrangement links TRBV5-1 to TRBJ2-1; D is perhaps TRBD1 or TRBD2 (6 bases each). Germline lookup yields CDR1 SGHRS and CDR2 YFSETQ. The CDR3 length is 16 residues. Trimming removed 1 base from V and 5 bases from J, with 16 bases in between. CDR3 bases: TGCGCCAGCAGCTTGCCCAGGGGAGGTTGGAACAATGAGCAGTTCTTC. It specifies CASSLPRGGWNNEQFF.

The sample holds a few counts of this clonotype. V usage is TRBV15 and J usage is TRBJ2-1, with unresolved D. The CDR3 has 15 amino acids. The germline CDR1 and CDR2 sequences are LNHNV and YYDKDF (reference sequence). Trimming cost V 2 bases and J 7 bases, with 15 bases left between them. Here the CDR3 reads CATSRSSMPRNEQFF. For the CDR3, the DNA is TGTGCCACCAGCAGATCCAGTATGCCTCGGAATGAGCAGTTCTTC.

This sequence joins TRBV27 and TRBJ2-1; possible D gene TRBD2, 5 bases. CDR1 is MNHEY, CDR2 SMNVEV, per germline (reference sequence). This CDR3 comprises 16 residues. V was clipped by 2 bases and J by 5 bases, with 16 bases between them. The CDR3: CASSLMSGLANNEQFF. The CDR3 DNA reads TGTGCCAGCAGTTTAATGAGTGGGCTAGCCAACAATGAGCAGTTCTTC.

J is TRBJ1-1 and V is TRBV7-2; D might be TRBD1 (5 bases). Germline assignment: CDR1 SGHTA and CDR2 FQGNSA. The CDR3 consists of 15 residues. V dropped 1 base and J dropped 1 base, with 10 bases sitting between them. The CDR3 DNA is TGTGCCAGCAGCTTAGGTTCAGGGACGAACACTGAAGCTTTCTTT. As protein: CASSLGSGTNTEAFF.

The chain has TRBV12-3 or TRBV12-4 and TRBJ2-5, with 7 nucleotides matching TRBD2. The CDR3 is made up of 13 amino acids. Unmatched junction bases numbered 6, after V lost 6 bases and J lost 5 bases. Here the CDR3 DNA reads TGTGCCAGCAGCCGAGCGGGATTGGAGACCCAGTACTTC. This sequence encodes CASSRAGLETQYF.

This clonotype was detected a few times. The rearrangement links TRBV11-1 to TRBJ2-1; 9 bases line up with TRBD1. The V and J ends lost 1 base and 7 bases, in that order; junction bases with no gene match: 5. This CDR3 has 15 amino acids. CDR1 and CDR2 (germline): SGHAT, FQDESV (reference sequence). CDR3 in amino acids: CASSLVQGAVNEQFF. Here the CDR3 DNA reads TGTGCCAGCAGCTTAGTACAGGGGGCGGTGAATGAGCAGTTCTTC.

The rearrangement joins TRBV7-9 to TRBJ1-6; TRBD1 aligns across 7 bases. CDR1 is SEHNR and CDR2 is FQNEAQ in the germline V gene (reference sequence). V lost 0 bases to trimming and J lost 10 bases; unmatched junction nucleotides: 3. The CDR3 has 14 amino acids. CDR3 sequence: CASSLAGGESPLHF. The CDR3 DNA sequence: TGTGCCAGCAGCTTAGCAGGGGGCGAGTCACCCCTCCACTTT. The full variable domain, rest sourced from reference TRBV7-9 and TRBJ1-6, is DTGVSQNPRHKITKRGQNVTFRCDPISEHNRLYWYRQTLGQGPEFLTYFQNEAQLEKSRLLSDRFSAERPKGSFSTLEIQRTEQGDSAMYLCASSLAGGESPLHFGNGTRLTVT.

Remarks on this clonotype: The junction does not match germline at one end; this may be a read error. The genes are TRBV24-1 and TRBJ2-3; D is unclear. Germline CDR1 reads KGHDR; CDR2 reads SFDVKD. The CDR3 runs 12 residues. In DNA form, the CDR3 reads TGTGCCACCAATGATTTTAGAGATACGCAGTATTTT. Its translation is CATNDFRDTQYF.

The chain links TRBV7-8 to TRBJ1-5; D possibly corresponds to TRBD1 (5 bases). V dropped 1 base and J dropped 0 bases, with 10 bases sitting between them. This CDR3 has 16 amino acids. CDR1 is SGHVS and CDR2 is FQNEAQ in the germline V gene. CDR3 loop: CASSLVTAYSNQPQHF. The CDR3 region has the DNA TGTGCCAGCAGCTTAGTGACAGCATATAGCAATCAGCCCCAGCATTTT.

This clonotype occurred many times. CDR3 residues: CSASSQGFGETQYF. In DNA form, the CDR3 reads TGCAGTGCTAGTTCACAGGGGTTCGGAGAGACCCAGTACTTC. The rearrangement uses TRBV20-1 and TRBJ2-5; 7 bases fit TRBD1. The J segment lost 4 bases and the V segment lost 3 bases, leaving 8 bases of the junction unmatched. Germline lookup yields CDR1 DFQATT and CDR2 SNEGSKA (reference sequence). This CDR3 contains 14 residues.

V is TRBV20-1 and J is TRBJ1-2; D possibly corresponds to TRBD1 (5 bases). V was shortened by 3 bases and J by 10 bases, with 15 bases between the two germline ends. This CDR3 has 12 amino acids. Germline V gene sequence: CDR1 DFQATT, CDR2 SNEGSKA (reference sequence). The CDR3 DNA reads as TGCAGTGCTAGCTCCGGGACGGTGGACTACACCTTC. This encodes CSASSGTVDYTF.

This clonotype was observed many times. This rearrangement joins TRBV20-1 to TRBJ1-5; TRBD1 matches 7 bases. Germline-derived CDR1 and CDR2 are DFQATT and SNEGSKA (reference sequence). This CDR3 has 16 residues. With V trimmed by 0 bases and J by 6 bases, 11 bases remained unmatched. For the CDR3, the DNA is TGCAGTGCTAGAGACATTGCGACAGGGAGTAGTCAGCCCCAGCATTTT. It yields the protein CSARDIATGSSQPQHF.